The present T cell receptor beta chain was sequenced within a study of blood T cell repertoires in COVID-19. At the level of the study: Whether acute or convalescent, the COVID-19 samples came from the United States, Italy and Spain.

Germline CDR1 and CDR2: SGHTA and FQGTGA. This CDR3 is built from 15 residues. V lost 5 bases and J lost 10, with 18 bases in between. Method: immunoSEQ multiplex PCR; TCRdb's copy keeps in-frame clones and lacks some. The sample lists 60,000 to 75,000 clones; 70% to 85% were seen once. This clone was counted between two and nine times. Input material: peripheral blood. The chain couples TRBV7-3 to TRBJ1-6, with D hard to call. The sequence was collected from a man in his sixties with active or convalescent COVID-19. The CDR3 DNA reads as TGTGCCAGCAGCGCCACCGGAGCAAACGGCTCACCCCTCCACTTT. This encodes CASSATGANGSPLHF.